The T cell receptor beta chain described here comes from a study of PD-L1 blockade in urothelial cancer. Study details: At some point between 2014 and 2016 therapy began: atezolizumab 1,200 mg intravenously every 3 weeks. Blood analysis took place 3 weeks (second dose) and 6 weeks after treatment start. Counts from blood samples showed a median of roughly 150,000 T cells.

Clones were read by immunoSEQ multiplex PCR, and TCRdb kept only the in-frame ones, dropping some. The data show approximately 88,000 clones, around 84% seen once. CDR1 and CDR2 (germline): KGHSH, LQKENI. Trimming removed 3 bases at V and 6 bases at J, with 11 bases between. This CDR3 region has 13 residues. Time point denoted: pretreatment peripheral blood. The sequences come from PBMCs, collected around atezolizumab (anti-PD-L1) treatment. This rearrangement joins TRBV18 to TRBJ1-1; D is possibly TRBD1 (5 bases). This clonotype was obtained from a man aged 55 to 69 with urothelial cancer. The CDR3 nucleotides read TGTGCCAGCTCACCGACAGAAGGGGCTGAAGCTTTCTTT. Its protein is CASSPTEGAEAFF.